This TCR beta chain is from a study of T cells in Graves' hyperthyroidism and ophthalmopathy. Amplification targeted TCR beta CDR3 regions from RNA transcripts. The study used the HTBI primer set for a first-round RT-PCR of the TCR CDR3. TCRdb reanalysed the multiplex PCR reads using MiXCR and keeps one entry per CDR3 protein. The sample lists 600,000 to 700,000 distinct CDR3 sequences, around 15% occurring once. The CDR3 is 15 amino acids. CDR1 is MNHEY and CDR2 is SVGEGT in the germline V gene. The V and J ends lost 2 bases and 2 bases respectively, with 12 bases between them. The TCR sequence derives from a woman aged 40 to 49 with Graves' ophthalmopathy. The chain has TRBV6-2 or TRBV6-3 and TRBJ2-5; D is perhaps TRBD2 (5 bases). Sample: blood. The CDR3 DNA sequence: TGTGCCAGCAGTTACGAGGGTTGGGAGCAAGAGACCCAGTACTTC. It is translated as CASSYEGWEQETQYF.